These T cell receptor beta chains were read from a single sample in a study of type 1 and type 2 diabetes patients. TCRdb called the multiplex PCR reads again in MiXCR, with one record for every CDR3 protein. Of more than 250,000 distinct CDR3 sequences listed, approximately 45% are singletons. Sequencing was carried out using peripheral blood mononuclear cells (PBMCs). These receptors were taken from a man aged 18 to 29 with type 2 diabetes. Each CDR3 is given with its conserved first and last residue.

cdr3_length	v_call	j_call	cdr3_aa
14	TRBV2	TRBJ2-7	CASSGTGGSDEQYF
15	TRBV6-5	TRBJ1-1	CASSIAGGRDTEAFF
15	TRBV7-6	TRBJ1-1	CASSLKGAANTEAFF
14	TRBV19	TRBJ2-7	CAVSPSGKSYEQYF
15	TRBV19	TRBJ2-1	CATTGLPGSYNEQFF
18	TRBV14	TRBJ2-5	CASSLSGTSGRFQETQYF
15	TRBV2	TRBJ2-3	CASSPRTSGTDTQYF
17	TRBV5-1	TRBJ2-5	CASSLARGRAGEETQYF
15	TRBV15	TRBJ2-3	CATSRVQEETDTQYF
15	TRBV12-5	TRBJ1-5	CASGLQDARGQPQHF
13	TRBV11-1	TRBJ2-5	CASTHRVGETQYF
14	TRBV28	TRBJ1-2	CASSSGLGDYGYTF
15	TRBV15	TRBJ2-5	CATSRDRSAQETQYF
15	TRBV12-5	TRBJ2-2	CASSLMGGIIGELFF
15	TRBV7-2	NA	CASSLRGVGNNEQFF
14	TRBV7-9	TRBJ1-4	CASSVTVGIEKLFF
17	TRBV15	TRBJ2-4	CATSTARQGLSKNIQYF
15	TRBV4-2	TRBJ2-1	CASSQGAGFMNEQFF
15	TRBV15	TRBJ1-4	CATSSYLATNEKLFF
14	TRBV19	NA	CATSRDWTGREQYF
13	TRBV6-1	TRBJ2-5	CANAPGTHETQYF
16	TRBV6-5	TRBJ2-7	CASSRMGGAGVYEQYF
18	TRBV4-1	TRBJ2-5	CASSQDRGSTTYQETQYF
14	TRBV2	TRBJ2-7	CASRPTGRMDEQYF
18	TRBV2	TRBJ2-2	CASSLYPRAGMSTGELFF
17	TRBV2	TRBJ2-3	CASSDPGLAGAGDTQYF
14	TRBV7-2	TRBJ2-7	CASSLLGVWYEQYF
15	TRBV7-2	TRBJ2-3	CASTLAGQSTDTQYF
14	TRBV30	TRBJ2-7	CAWRVKFSGGEQYF
16	TRBV19	TRBJ2-5	CASSIGRARLRETQYF
16	TRBV5-1	TRBJ2-2	CASSAGTSWRGGELFF
10	TRBV7-9	TRBJ2-5	CASGQETRYF
14	TRBV6-1	TRBJ1-1	CASSRVTRNTEAFF
13	TRBV30	TRBJ1-6	CAWSDRGNSPLHF
16	TRBV7-3	TRBJ2-1	CASSLKLAGVYNEQFF
14	TRBV10-3	TRBJ2-2	CAINQQYNTGELFF
13	TRBV30	TRBJ2-3	CAWVRLGTDTQYF
13	TRBV2	TRBJ2-5	CASSAVIGETQYF
13	TRBV7-8	TRBJ2-7	CASSVTGMDEQYF
17	TRBV9	TRBJ2-7	CASSVAWTPHRCVEQYF
15	TRBV14	TRBJ2-7	CASSQDLVHHYEQYF
17	TRBV30	TRBJ2-2	CAWSGVRTSGMGGELFF
17	TRBV7-3	TRBJ2-7	CASSLKQYSGWYTEQYF
14	TRBV19	TRBJ1-5	CASKAGQAFQPQHF
17	TRBV13	TRBJ1-5	CASSLGRGTYSNQPQHF
13	TRBV25-1	TRBJ1-2	CASSDPGERGYTF
13	TRBV12-3/TRBV12-4	TRBJ1-5	CASTPGSNQPQHF
15	TRBV4-1	TRBJ2-7	CASSQRDSSSYEQYF
15	TRBV5-1	TRBJ2-1	CASGASGGARNEQFF
12	TRBV20-1	TRBJ1-1	CSARDHNTEAFF
15	TRBV4-3	TRBJ1-1	CASSQGQGIGTEAFF
12	TRBV18	TRBJ2-7	CASSPAVGEQYF
13	TRBV12-3/TRBV12-4	TRBJ2-7	CASRQGSFYEQYF
11	TRBV20-1	TRBJ2-1	CSARDIGEQFF
16	TRBV19	TRBJ2-6	CASSGQGPSGANVLTF